The T cell receptor (beta chain) described here comes from a study of HIV-infected patients and healthy controls. The table lists this clonotype with many counts. Antiretroviral therapy had run roughly three months, about 14 weeks, before follow-up blood collection. Whole blood was used without fractionation, so all unsorted peripheral T cells were included. CDR1 and CDR2 from the germline V gene are SGHRS and YFSETQ. The CDR3 totals 17 residues. V lost 0 bases to trimming and J lost 8 bases; unmatched junction nucleotides: 10. Around 450 ng RNA was reverse transcribed with alpha and beta constant-region primers. Alpha and beta chain libraries were made separately by chain-specific third strand synthesis with multiplexing indices. TCRdb passed the 5' RACE reads through MiXCR, listing each CDR3 protein once. The sample lists about 10,000 distinct CDR3 sequences, nearly 6% occurring once.

This TCR derives from an adult with HIV infection. The donor label of this sample is uncertain. J is TRBJ2-1 and V is TRBV5-1, with 11 bases lining up with TRBD2. The sample here was blood, taken during antiretroviral therapy. The CDR3 loop is CASSLGITSGSFDEQFF. The CDR3 region has the DNA TGCGCCAGCAGCTTGGGGATAACTAGCGGGAGTTTCGATGAGCAGTTCTTC.